These T cell receptor beta chains were read from a single sample in a study of cytomegalovirus exposure and HLA in healthy donors. Sequencing used immunoSEQ multiplex PCR; TCRdb keeps in-frame clones, though not all of them. With tens of thousands of clones in the sample, the ten largest clones hold around 3.8%. The specimen sequenced was PBMCs. These receptors originate from a female donor in good health and CMV-seropositive. The CDR3 runs from the conserved cysteine through the conserved F or W. The D gene is left open where the match is weak.

TRBJ1-2 TRBV28 NA CASSLGGGYTF TGTGCCAGCAGTTTGGGGGGTGGCTACACCTTC
TRBJ2-1 TRBV20-1 NA CSARVASEFF TGCAGTGCTAGAGTCGCCAGCGAGTTCTTC
TRBJ1-5 TRBV27 TRBD1 CASKGTGSNQPQHF TGTGCCAGCAAAGGGACAGGGAGTAATCAGCCCCAGCATTTT
TRBJ2-7 TRBV19 NA CASSIADFRREQYF TGTGCCAGTAGTATAGCAGACTTCCGGAGGGAGCAGTACTTC
TRBJ1-1 TRBV2 TRBD1 CASRGQGWDTEAFF TGTGCCAGCAGGGGACAGGGGTGGGACACTGAAGCTTTCTTT
TRBJ2-3 TRBV6-1 NA CASSDLQGGGRHTQYF TGTGCCAGCAGTGACTTACAGGGGGGGGGTAGGCATACGCAGTATTTT
TRBJ2-1 TRBV27 TRBD1 CASSPGTGVKNEQFF TGTGCCAGCAGTCCGGGGACAGGGGTAAAGAATGAGCAGTTCTTC
TRBJ2-7 TRBV7-9 NA CASSLSGSTYEQYF TGTGCCAGCAGCTTAAGCGGATCGACCTACGAGCAGTACTTC
TRBJ1-2 TRBV7-9 TRBD1 CASSGTGNYYGYTF TGTGCCAGCAGCGGGACAGGGAACTACTATGGCTACACCTTC
TRBJ1-5 TRBV18 NA CASSRGTNQPQHF TGTGCCAGCTCACGGGGCACGAACCAGCCCCAGCATTTT
TRBJ1-3 TRBV5-1 TRBD1 CASSLEGTGYTIYF TGCGCCAGCAGCTTGGAGGGGACAGGCTACACCATATATTTT
TRBJ1-2 TRBV18 TRBD1 CASSLQGAGYGYTF TGTGCCAGCTCACTACAGGGGGCAGGCTATGGCTACACCTTC
TRBJ2-7 TRBV19 TRBD1 CASSQGRGLGEQYF TGTGCCAGTTCCCAGGGAAGGGGGCTAGGCGAGCAGTACTTC
TRBJ2-4 TRBV21-1 NA CASSPQSGRGKYIQYF TGTGCCAGCAGCCCACAGAGCGGGAGGGGCAAATACATTCAGTACTTC
TRBJ1-5 TRBV6-5 NA CASSAGYSNQPQHF TGTGCCAGCAGCGCAGGGTATAGCAATCAGCCCCAGCATTTT
TRBJ1-1 TRBV5-5 TRBD1 CASSFTATGLGTEAFF TGTGCCAGCAGCTTCACCGCGACAGGGTTAGGGACTGAAGCTTTCTTT
TRBJ2-7 TRBV28 TRBD1 CASLPGTGTSYEQYF TGTGCCAGCCTTCCGGGGACAGGGACCTCCTACGAGCAGTACTTC
TRBJ2-5 TRBV19 TRBD1 CASSIKDRGRWGVETQYF TGTGCCAGTAGTATAAAGGACAGGGGGCGTTGGGGTGTAGAGACCCAGTACTTC
TRBJ2-5 TRBV7-9 NA CASSFSQETQYF TGTGCCAGCAGCTTTTCGCAAGAGACCCAGTACTTC
TRBJ1-1 TRBV18 NA CASSPPDTSNTEAFF TGTGCCAGCTCACCACCGGACACCTCGAACACTGAAGCTTTCTTT
TRBJ1-1 TRBV9 NA CASSIQGGNTEAFF TGTGCCAGCAGCATACAGGGCGGAAACACTGAAGCTTTCTTT
TRBJ2-7 TRBV5-4 TRBD2 CASSLATSGAYEQYF TGTGCCAGCAGCTTGGCGACTAGCGGAGCCTACGAGCAGTACTTC
TRBJ2-2 TRBV5-1 NA CASSLDSLNTGELFF TGCGCCAGCAGCCTGGACAGCCTCAACACCGGGGAGCTGTTTTTT
TRBJ2-3 TRBV6-5 NA CASSYSDSPTDTQYF TGTGCCAGCAGTTACTCGGACTCCCCTACGGATACGCAGTATTTT
TRBJ2-1 TRBV29-1 NA CSVEVIGVGNEQFF TGCAGCGTTGAAGTAATAGGGGTGGGGAATGAGCAGTTCTTC
TRBJ2-7 TRBV27 NA CASSLSGTGPYEQYF TGTGCCAGCAGTTTATCGGGAACAGGGCCCTACGAGCAGTACTTC
TRBJ2-7 TRBV28 TRBD1 CASSFSVGRTGDYEQYF TGTGCCAGCAGTTTTTCTGTTGGTAGGACAGGGGACTACGAGCAGTACTTC
TRBJ2-7 TRBV29-1 NA CSVPGLEAAYEQYF TGCAGCGTTCCCGGACTCGAGGCGGCCTACGAGCAGTACTTC
TRBJ1-2 TRBV19 TRBD1 CASSRQGGGYTF TGTGCCAGTAGTAGGCAGGGGGGCGGCTACACCTTC
TRBJ2-1 TRBV7-9 NA CASSLVVADWQEQFF TGTGCCAGCAGCTTAGTGGTAGCGGACTGGCAGGAGCAGTTCTTC
TRBJ1-2 TRBV6-5 NA CASSGQGIELYGYTF TGTGCCAGCAGTGGGCAGGGGATTGAGCTCTATGGCTACACCTTC
TRBJ1-1 TRBV11-1 NA CASSLVAVNTEAFF TGTGCCAGCAGCTTAGTTGCAGTGAACACTGAAGCTTTCTTT